These T cell receptor beta chains were read from a single sample in a study of T-cell reconstitution after alpha-beta-depleted transplantation in children. TCRdb called the PCR reads again in MiXCR, with one record for every CDR3 protein. The sample consists of 250,000 to 300,000 distinct CDR3 sequences, nearly 10% of them appearing once. This material consisted of PBMCs from the stem cell graft donor, taken from the stem cell graft. These receptors all stem from a human donor who donated a stem cell graft to a child with SCID. CDR3s include the opening cysteine and the closing phenylalanine or tryptophan. Each record gives: J gene, V gene, CDR3 protein.

j_gene: TRBJ1-2
v_gene: TRBV6-4
CDR3aa: CASSDTWAPHGYTF

j_gene: TRBJ2-7
v_gene: TRBV12-3/TRBV12-4
CDR3aa: CASSPTGKSDREQYF

j_gene: TRBJ2-5
v_gene: TRBV3-1
CDR3aa: CASSQVKETQYF

j_gene: TRBJ2-7
v_gene: TRBV5-1
CDR3aa: CASSVGSGLASYEQYF

j_gene: TRBJ2-3
v_gene: TRBV6-5
CDR3aa: CASRPGRGTDTQYF

j_gene: TRBJ2-5
v_gene: TRBV7-9
CDR3aa: CASSLLGNQETQYF

j_gene: TRBJ2-7
v_gene: TRBV29-1
CDR3aa: CSVGIRLPGRTLYEQYF

j_gene: TRBJ2-2
v_gene: TRBV27
CDR3aa: CASSSGDTGELFF

j_gene: TRBJ1-4
v_gene: TRBV5-1
CDR3aa: CASTRDGATNEKLFF

j_gene: TRBJ2-5
v_gene: TRBV12-3/TRBV12-4
CDR3aa: CASSPFEMMETQYF

j_gene: TRBJ2-2
v_gene: TRBV15
CDR3aa: CTTSSKTGVGELFF

j_gene: TRBJ2-5
v_gene: TRBV7-2
CDR3aa: CASSLDRVEETQYF

j_gene: TRBJ1-1
v_gene: TRBV12-3/TRBV12-4
CDR3aa: CASRTTAGGTEAFF

j_gene: TRBJ2-2
v_gene: TRBV6-5
CDR3aa: CASSSGQGAGTGELFF

j_gene: TRBJ2-2
v_gene: TRBV10-1
CDR3aa: CASRRDPEAGELFF

j_gene: TRBJ2-1
v_gene: TRBV7-9
CDR3aa: CASSPGRTSAAYNEQFF

j_gene: TRBJ2-3
v_gene: TRBV5-4
CDR3aa: CASSLPSVTGPDTQYF

j_gene: TRBJ1-1
v_gene: TRBV20-1
CDR3aa: CSATGGVEAFF

j_gene: TRBJ2-1
v_gene: TRBV5-1
CDR3aa: CASSQSGSSYNEQFF

j_gene: TRBJ1-1
v_gene: TRBV7-3
CDR3aa: CASSPGGTEAFF

j_gene: TRBJ2-7
v_gene: TRBV12-3/TRBV12-4
CDR3aa: CASSLPPDVPYEQYF

j_gene: TRBJ2-5
v_gene: TRBV20-1
CDR3aa: CSAHRLAGGNQETQYF

j_gene: TRBJ2-3
v_gene: TRBV9
CDR3aa: CASSPPPSGGNTDTQYF

j_gene: TRBJ2-6
v_gene: TRBV18
CDR3aa: CASSGPGQSSGANVLTF

j_gene: TRBJ2-7
v_gene: TRBV20-1
CDR3aa: CSARDGTKYEQYF

j_gene: TRBJ1-1
v_gene: TRBV7-2
CDR3aa: CASSRSPTGVSTEAFF

j_gene: TRBJ2-3
v_gene: TRBV7-9
CDR3aa: CASTVIGQGNPADTQYF

j_gene: TRBJ2-1
v_gene: TRBV6-1
CDR3aa: CASSEGTSSYNEQFF